The T cell receptor beta chain under discussion was sequenced for a study of cytomegalovirus exposure and HLA in healthy donors. Study summary: Findings of an earlier analysis included over 95 million unique TCR beta sequences from roughly 200 million T cells.

Germline CDR1 SGHTA, CDR2 FQGTGA. This CDR3 spans 12 amino acids. V lost 6 bases to trimming and J lost 6 bases, with 8 bases between them. In the PCR, 60 Vbeta and 13 Jbeta primers were used. Only in-frame clones appear in the TCRdb table, and some are missing; sequencing was by immunoSEQ multiplex PCR. The repertoire holds about 120,000 clones, with around 63% as singletons. Broader study findings: Later, TCR association rates were found to vary by HLA locus, highest for DRB1 and lowest for HLA-C. About 87% or about 30% of the time was how often most TCR beta V segments were productive, according to an earlier analysis. Solely CMV serostatus was available to characterize immune exposure.

In this sample, this clone turned up a few times. Its antigen is undetermined. Sequencing was carried out using PBMCs. The receptor was derived from a man between 35 and 55 years old in good health and CMV-seropositive. The V and J genes are TRBV7-3 and TRBJ2-2; D possibly corresponds to TRBD2 (5 bases). The CDR3 region is CASSRGPGELFF. In nucleotides, the CDR3 is TGTGCCAGCAGTCGGGGTCCCGGGGAGCTGTTTTTT.